The present T cell receptor beta chain was sequenced within a study of blood T cell repertoires in COVID-19. Clones were read by immunoSEQ multiplex PCR, and TCRdb kept only the in-frame ones, dropping some. Among about 330,000 clones, about 92% were seen once, and the ten largest hold around a sixth. CDR3 length: 14 residues. The V end was cut by 5 bases, the J end by 1 base, with 11 bases between. CDR1 is MDHEN and CDR2 is SYDVKM in the germline V gene. The V call is TRBV28, the J call TRBJ1-2, with D possibly matching TRBD1 (6 bases). The clonotype comes from a woman in her 30s who had recovered from COVID-19. Input material: PBMCs or T cells enriched from blood (not recorded which). The CDR3 region is CASSTTGFNYGYTF. The CDR3 bases are TGTGCCAGCAGTACAACAGGGTTTAACTATGGCTACACCTTC.